Listed below are T cell receptor beta chains from one sample, sequenced in a study of blood T cell repertoires in COVID-19. Produced via immunoSEQ multiplex PCR; TCRdb's table is partial and in-frame only. The table includes 130,000 to 150,000 clones, 80% to 90% detected once. The sequenced sample consisted of peripheral blood. The receptors were sampled from a woman aged 55-69 years with COVID-19, enrolled during active disease. The CDR3 runs from the conserved cysteine through the conserved F or W. Each record gives: J gene, V gene, D gene, clone size, CDR3 protein, CDR3 DNA. A D gene is named only where the DNA matches it firmly. Some rows have no size entry. The others give once, few or many, or a class for an expanded clone.

j_gene: TRBJ1-2; v_gene: TRBV23-1; d_gene: -; abundance: -; CDR3aa: CASSQAGLARNYGYTF; CDR3nt: TGCGCCAGCAGTCAAGCGGGGCTAGCTCGGAACTATGGCTACACCTTC
j_gene: TRBJ2-1; v_gene: TRBV18; d_gene: -; abundance: -; CDR3aa: CASSPPGVYNEQFF; CDR3nt: TGTGCCAGCTCACCACCAGGGGTCTACAATGAGCAGTTCTTC
j_gene: TRBJ1-1; v_gene: TRBV5-1; d_gene: -; abundance: -; CDR3aa: CASSLEGGDTEAFF; CDR3nt: TGCGCCAGCAGCTTAGAGGGAGGGGACACTGAAGCTTTCTTT
j_gene: TRBJ1-3; v_gene: TRBV5-1; d_gene: -; abundance: -; CDR3aa: CASSLEPHGSGNTIYF; CDR3nt: TGCGCCAGCAGCTTGGAGCCCCACGGGTCGGGAAACACCATATATTTT
j_gene: TRBJ2-2; v_gene: TRBV11-3; d_gene: -; abundance: -; CDR3aa: CASSLDVAGELFF; CDR3nt: TGTGCCAGCAGCTTAGATGTCGCCGGGGAGCTGTTTTTT
j_gene: TRBJ1-5; v_gene: TRBV19; d_gene: -; abundance: few; CDR3aa: CASSRRGSGNQPQHF; CDR3nt: TGTGCCAGTAGCAGGCGGGGTTCCGGCAATCAGCCCCAGCATTTT
j_gene: TRBJ2-1; v_gene: TRBV10-3; d_gene: TRBD1; abundance: -; CDR3aa: CAISDPGQDVTPQFF; CDR3nt: TGTGCCATCAGCGATCCGGGACAGGACGTTACTCCGCAGTTCTTC
j_gene: TRBJ2-1; v_gene: TRBV6-5; d_gene: TRBD2; abundance: -; CDR3aa: CASSSVAGGYNEQFF; CDR3nt: TGTGCCAGCAGTTCAGTAGCGGGGGGGTACAATGAGCAGTTCTTC
j_gene: TRBJ1-5; v_gene: TRBV10-3; d_gene: -; abundance: many; CDR3aa: CAISERGGIGSNQPQHF; CDR3nt: TGTGCCATCAGTGAGAGGGGGGGTATCGGGTCCAATCAGCCCCAGCATTTT
j_gene: TRBJ2-1; v_gene: TRBV24-1; d_gene: -; abundance: -; CDR3aa: CATSDSHNEQFF; CDR3nt: TGTGCCACCAGTGACAGTCACAATGAGCAGTTCTTC
j_gene: TRBJ2-2; v_gene: TRBV7-2; d_gene: TRBD1; abundance: -; CDR3aa: CASSPGDRGFAAGELFF; CDR3nt: TGTGCCAGCAGCCCAGGGGACAGGGGGTTTGCAGCCGGGGAGCTGTTTTTT
j_gene: TRBJ2-5; v_gene: TRBV30; d_gene: -; abundance: -; CDR3aa: CAWSARETQYF; CDR3nt: TGTGCCTGGAGTGCGAGGGAGACCCAGTACTTC
j_gene: TRBJ1-6; v_gene: TRBV6-5; d_gene: -; abundance: -; CDR3aa: CASSSVDSYNSPLHF; CDR3nt: TGTGCCAGCAGCTCCGTCGACAGCTATAATTCACCCCTCCACTTT
j_gene: TRBJ2-1; v_gene: TRBV21-1; d_gene: -; abundance: once; CDR3aa: CASSKVPRGGSGYNEQFF; CDR3nt: TGTGCCAGCAGCAAAGTGCCCCGAGGGGGTAGTGGCTACAATGAGCAGTTCTTC
j_gene: TRBJ2-7; v_gene: TRBV9; d_gene: TRBD1; abundance: -; CDR3aa: CASSAKPGQGLYEQYF; CDR3nt: TGTGCCAGCAGCGCAAAACCGGGACAGGGGCTCTACGAGCAGTACTTC